This T cell receptor beta chain derives from a study of T-cell reconstitution after alpha-beta-depleted transplantation in children. General study findings and limits: Several hundred expanded graft clones reportedly supplied alpha-beta T cells about two months after transplant. Fresh T-cell production supplied most of the T-cell counts and diversity seen one year after transplant.

Unique molecular identifiers tagged the TCRbeta library. TCRdb independently ran MiXCR on the PCR reads; one entry per CDR3 protein. The repertoire holds 540,000 or so distinct CDR3 sequences, 23% seen once, with roughly an eighth in the top ten. This clonotype was detected ten times or more. The antigen remains unidentified. Trimming took 2 bases from V and 6 from J; bases not matched to a gene: 12. The CDR3 has 17 amino acids. This clonotype was sampled from a boy under two years old who had a stem cell transplant for acute myeloid leukemia, so the T cells may come from the graft donor. The rearrangement uses TRBV12-3 or TRBV12-4 and TRBJ2-7; 11 positions match TRBD1. The sequencing used PBMCs, mostly from graft donor cells, collected 360 days after TCRalphabeta/CD19-depleted stem cell transplant. In nucleotides, the CDR3 is TGTGCCAGCAGTTTATATCGCCCCGCGGGACAGGGGGTCGAGCAGTACTTC. Its translation: CASSLYRPAGQGVEQYF.